This TCR beta chain comes out of a study of cytomegalovirus exposure and HLA in healthy donors (TCRdb year 2017). In the study overall: According to an earlier analysis of several hundred of the donors, roughly 180 million T cells yielded 120 million or so unique TCR beta sequences and approximately 300 Gb of sequence data. About 280 gigabases of sequencing data and tens of millions of unique TCR sequences were included in an early release covering several hundred HLA-typed donors. Of the approximately 400 genotyped donors, about 80% fell in the genetic ancestry cluster associated with self-reported Caucasian donors. The study aimed to test whether cataloging public T cell receptors could reveal signatures of past pathogen exposure. The study profiled the T cell repertoires of about 640 subjects by immunosequencing and related them to cytomegalovirus serostatus. A separate validation cohort of approximately 120 different subjects was used in addition to the roughly 720-subject first cohort. To predict cytomegalovirus infection status, the study brought together high-throughput TCR immunosequencing, statistical association of individual TCRs with disease status, and machine learning. A later analysis re-examined previously published TCR beta repertoires from roughly 650 donors and added high-resolution HLA genotyping to investigate patterns of TCR occurrence. The later analysis used no new phenotypic data to find candidate immune exposures, relying instead on TCR beta sequences and their occurrence across donors. To decide whether each TCR beta V gene segment behaved as functional or pseudogenic, an earlier analysis of 587 of the donors relied on high-throughput TCR beta sequencing. Donor age, sex, ethnicity and CMV serostatus were collected together with the repertoire data. In a later genetic analysis, genome-wide SNP genotypes for about three fifths of the 666 donors were used, and that subset was treated as a discovery cohort. All discovery cohort repertoires had been generated using a single sequencing platform. Both class I and class II loci were covered by HLA typing, at four-digit resolution. Typing coverage differed by locus: A, B, C, DRB1 and DQB1 were typed in about 620-640 donors, DQA1 in 522, DPA1 in 600 to 610, and DPB1 in 450 to 480. About five DR-DQ haplotypes were handled as single units for association and clustering, since linkage in the cohort was strong. Among around 400 genotyped donors of the cohort, an average of roughly 230,000 unique TCR beta nucleotide sequences was sequenced per donor, of which about 19% were non-productive. Overall study results and their limits: The earlier analysis of 587 of the donors excluded roughly 16 rarely observed V segments, including chromosome 9 orphons, because counts were too low. An earlier analysis of some 590 of the donors showed that most TCR beta V segments appeared in productive rearrangements either about 87% or about 30% of the time, which broadly matched IMGT annotations. In a later analysis, several top co-occurrence clusters were reported to appear linked to parvovirus B19, influenza, CMV and Epstein-Barr virus. A later genetic analysis reported fewer N-insertions in productive TCRs among donors in an Asian-associated ancestry cluster than the roughly 700-donor mean. A later genetic analysis associated a missense DCLRE1C variant with V-gene and J-gene trimming of TCR beta chains, and an independent cohort replicated the association. Most TCR sequences were seen in very few donors, while some public TCRs were found in many individuals. The study listed over 150 TCR beta chains as associated with cytomegalovirus. Compared with equally common non-associated chains, HLA-associated TCR beta chains in a later analysis were more clonally expanded and had lower generation probabilities. Roughly uniform sequencing depth across donors was assumed in presence/absence analyses, although this assumption may not hold. A group of highly shared sequence variants was considered likely to be a technical artifact of the sequencing pipeline. Because the 87-base-pair reads could not distinguish some IMGT-functional V segments, including TRBV6-2 and TRBV6-3, those segments were excluded. In a later analysis, most CMV-associated TCR beta chains were found to appear HLA-restricted, with HLA associations seemingly driven largely by CMV exposure. This cohort had only TCR beta chains sequenced, and the lack of alpha or paired-chain data limited which features could be detected. According to the authors, the approach could potentially be generalized to other disease states and immunological phenotypes. Because HLA typing was unavailable for some donors at each locus, only the typed subset was used in association tests. A further reported finding was that TCR beta sequences accurately predicted the HLA-A and HLA-B alleles for most subjects in the first cohort. The only immune exposure information available for the cohort was CMV serostatus. Correlated functional status among segregating V segments might be attributable to linkage disequilibrium, but an unknown experimental factor could not be ruled out. In a later analysis, TCR association rates were found to vary across HLA loci, with the most associated TCRs seen for DRB1 alleles and the fewest for HLA-C alleles. A few of the identified cytomegalovirus-associated TCR beta chains were confirmed in vitro to be specific for cytomegalovirus antigens. When HLA alleles, especially DR and DQ, strongly co-occurred, TCR associations were difficult to assign to individual alleles. In a later analysis, some 18,000 TCR beta sequences were associated with specific HLA alleles at a false discovery rate of 0.05. The classifier was reported to diagnose cytomegalovirus status with high specificity and sensitivity in both the original and validation cohorts.

With respect to this clone: Its antigen remains undetermined. Base qualities were left out, and no much larger clone turns up one base away.

The cohort comprised fewer than 700 healthy bone marrow donors. At the time of sampling, every cohort member was nominally healthy, though immune exposures that went unrecorded were likely present. The donor tested CMV seropositive, placing the donor among the 289 seropositive members of the cohort. A peripheral blood sample was collected from each donor, and TCR beta sequencing was performed on peripheral blood mononuclear cells. The Qiagen DNeasy Blood Extraction Kit was used to extract genomic DNA from the blood cell samples. CDR1 and CDR2 are read off the germline V gene as SNHLY and FYNNEI. V has 6 bases trimmed and J has 5 bases trimmed; junction bases matching no gene number 8. Including cysteine and phenylalanine, the CDR3 has 16 amino acids. Left in the record is the CDR3 DNA by itself, 48 bases read in frame from the first base. The library was built by means of the immunoSEQ multiplex PCR assay. A mixture of 60 forward primers for TCR Vbeta segments and 13 reverse primers for TCR Jbeta segments was used in the multiplex PCR. A multiplex PCR assay on genomic DNA amplified the CDR3 region of rearranged TCR beta genes. Amplified TCR beta libraries were sequenced as 87-base-pair reads on the Illumina HiSeq System. In the source study's methods: In a later analysis, roughly 80 million unique TCR beta chains were counted across the approximately 620 repertoires, and roughly 10 million of these chains were shared by at least two donors. To remove PCR and sequencing errors, raw reads were error-corrected and collapsed into unique sequences using a nearest-neighbor algorithm that merged closely related sequences. V, D and J gene segments were assigned by aligning CDR3 sequences to IMGT reference sequences. For a sequence to be retained, at least a six-nucleotide match to both a V gene segment and a J gene segment was required. Rearrangements were classified as productive when the CDR3 lacked stop codons and remained in frame with V and J, and all other rearrangements were classified as non-productive. Following IMGT convention, CDR3 was defined as the stretch from the second conserved V-encoded cysteine up to the conserved J-encoded phenylalanine. The earlier analysis of roughly 590 of the donors excluded any sequence lacking an unambiguous match to a single V gene segment. In an earlier analysis of approximately 550 of the donors, V segments were called functional above 56.7% productive rearrangements and were called segregating when the between-donor standard deviation exceeded 5%. A statistical classification framework was built to diagnose cytomegalovirus status from the catalog of TCR beta chain sequences. A later analysis assigned V and J genes by comparing TCR nucleotide sequences with IMGT/GENE-DB human TR gene sequences. The TCRdist pipeline was used in a later analysis to assign CDR3 sequences and most-parsimonious VDJ recombination scenarios. In a later analysis, each TCR beta chain was defined by its CDR3 amino acid sequence together with its V-gene family, and reads without a unique V-gene family were excluded. To address suspected cross-contamination and a sequencing artifact, a later analysis removed 592 highly shared, low-generation-probability nucleotide sequences. A later analysis calculated a clonal expansion index for each public chain from normalized within-repertoire ranks of inferred template counts. In a later analysis, generation probabilities were computed using a VDJ recombination model fitted to out-of-frame rearrangements, and the results were checked against IGoR. In a later analysis, TCR-TCR, TCR-HLA and TCR-CMV co-occurrence was scored with hypergeometric tests, and a repertoire-size bias correction was applied to TCR pairs. A later analysis estimated false discovery rates by permuting HLA or CMV assignments 20 times. In a later analysis, co-occurring TCRs were grouped using DBSCAN, and TCRdist sequence similarity was added for clustering within HLA-allele-positive subsets. Repertoires with fewer than 30,000 or more than 120,000 public chains, plus five repertoires with anomalous nucleotide sharing, were excluded from co-occurrence clustering. TCRdb holds this immuneACCESS table with in-frame rearrangements only. Some clones are missing; in checked studies, unresolved V genes explain under half, and the rest has no known cause. The V and J calls and the clone size are those of that table, but D and trimming were determined from the DNA. In this sample the table shows roughly 65,000 clones, 60% to 70% of which occur a single time. 17% of the sample lies in the top ten.

In this chain, TRBV2 is recombined with TRBJ2-5; the central 14 bases match TRBD2. This clonotype was sampled from a middle-aged man in good health and CMV-seropositive. The sequenced sample consisted of PBMCs. The nucleotide sequence is given as TGTGCCAGCAGCCGGGGACTAGCGGGAGCAAGGGAGACCCAGTACTTC. It codes for CASSRGLAGARETQYF.